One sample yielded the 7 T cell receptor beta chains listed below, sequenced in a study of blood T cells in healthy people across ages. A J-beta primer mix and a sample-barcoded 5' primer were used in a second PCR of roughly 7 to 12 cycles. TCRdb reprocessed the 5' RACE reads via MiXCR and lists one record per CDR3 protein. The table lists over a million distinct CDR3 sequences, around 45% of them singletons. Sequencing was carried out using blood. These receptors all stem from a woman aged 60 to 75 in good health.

CDR3 loop: CASSPSTGPRNTIYF. DNA for the CDR3: TGTGCCAGCAGCCCCTCTACCGGGCCCAGAAACACCATATATTTT. The chain employs TRBV14 and TRBJ1-3; unclear D gene. Germline assignment: CDR1 SGHDN and CDR2 FVKESK. The CDR3 totals 15 residues. V lost 4 bases and J lost 5, with 15 bases in between.

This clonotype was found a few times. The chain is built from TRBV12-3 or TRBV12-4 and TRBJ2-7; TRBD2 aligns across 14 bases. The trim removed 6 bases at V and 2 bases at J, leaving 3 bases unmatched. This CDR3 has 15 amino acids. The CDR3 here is CASRGGLAGAYEQYF. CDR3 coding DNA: TGTGCCAGCAGGGGGGGACTAGCGGGAGCCTACGAGCAGTACTTC.

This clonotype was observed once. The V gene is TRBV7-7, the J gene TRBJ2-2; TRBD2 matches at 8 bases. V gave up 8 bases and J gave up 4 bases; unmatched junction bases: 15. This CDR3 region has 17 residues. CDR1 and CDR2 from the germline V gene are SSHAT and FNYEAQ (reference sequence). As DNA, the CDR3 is TGTGCCAGCTTCCGGGGGAACGAGCGGGAGAGCACCGGGGAGCTGTTTTTT. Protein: CASFRGNERESTGELFF.

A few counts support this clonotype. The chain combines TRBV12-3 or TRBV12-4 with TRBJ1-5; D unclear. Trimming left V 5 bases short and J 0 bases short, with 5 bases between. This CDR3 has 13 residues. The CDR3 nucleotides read TGTGCCAGCAGTGTGTATAGCAATCAGCCCCAGCATTTT. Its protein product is CASSVYSNQPQHF.

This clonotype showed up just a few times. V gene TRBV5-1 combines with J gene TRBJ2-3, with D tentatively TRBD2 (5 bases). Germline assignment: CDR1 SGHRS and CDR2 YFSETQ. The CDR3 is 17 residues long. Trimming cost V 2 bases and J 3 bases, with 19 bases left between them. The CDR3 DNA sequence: TGCGCCAGCAGCTTCCCTCGGGTAGCGAGACAAACAGATACGCAGTATTTT. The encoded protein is CASSFPRVARQTDTQYF.

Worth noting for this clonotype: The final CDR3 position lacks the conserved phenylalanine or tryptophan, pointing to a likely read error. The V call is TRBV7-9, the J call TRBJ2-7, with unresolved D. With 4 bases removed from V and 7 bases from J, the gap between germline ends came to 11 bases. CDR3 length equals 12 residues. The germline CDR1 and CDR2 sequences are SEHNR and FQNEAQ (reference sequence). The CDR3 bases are TGTGCCAGCAGCTCGACCTCAATGGAGCAGTACTTA. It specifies CASSSTSMEQYL.

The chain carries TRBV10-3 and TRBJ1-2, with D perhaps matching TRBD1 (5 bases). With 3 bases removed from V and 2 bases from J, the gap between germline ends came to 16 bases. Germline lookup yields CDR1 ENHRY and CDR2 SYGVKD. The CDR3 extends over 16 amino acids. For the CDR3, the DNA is TGTGCCATCAGTGACCCGGGACGGACTTCGAACTATGGCTACACCTTC. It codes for CAISDPGRTSNYGYTF.